In its sample, the clone carrying this T cell receptor beta chain was seen once. These data belong to a study of blood T cell repertoires in COVID-19. The wider study: The analysed material was cDNA or gDNA that came from T cells, B-cell-depleted T cells, or PBMCs.

Data came from immunoSEQ multiplex PCR; TCRdb stores just in-frame clones and leaves some out. Counted here are about 260,000 clones, 87% occurring once; the ten biggest clones make up more than 1.3%. The CDR3 runs 17 residues. Germline CDR1 reads ENHRY; CDR2 reads SYGVKD. Losses at the gene ends were 5 bases for V and 1 base for J; bases not matched to a gene: 10. This receptor was identified in a woman in her thirties or forties who had recovered from COVID-19. This rearrangement joins TRBV10-3 to TRBJ1-5, with 8 nucleotides matching TRBD1. Sequenced: peripheral blood. The CDR3 DNA is TGTGCCATCAGTCCGTCTGGACAGGGAGGAAGCAATCAGCCCCAGCATTTT. Amino acids: CAISPSGQGGSNQPQHF.